This T cell receptor (beta chain) comes out of a study of T-cell memory formation after mild COVID-19. About the research overall: The two donors had largely donor-specific TCR clusters.

This clonotype was found a few times. The antigen is undetermined. Whole-study results and caveats: Second-wave clones reaching peak frequency on day 37 lacked confirmed SARS-CoV-2 specificity. Mainly CM and EM harbored the contracting CD4+ clones; mainly EMRA harbored the CD8+ ones.

Between the trimmed V and J ends, which lost 3 bases and 6 bases, there was a span of 10 bases. CDR1 and CDR2 (germline): SGHAT, FQNNGV. This CDR3 comprises 13 residues. TCRdb reanalysed the 5' RACE reads using MiXCR and keeps one entry per CDR3 protein. The sample carries hundreds of thousands of distinct CDR3 sequences, around 17% recorded once. The source is a man in his late teens or twenties who had mild COVID-19 (a few samples of this study predate the infection). Cell type and time point are not known. The sample comprised PBMCs or a T cell subset sorted from them (not recorded which). This rearrangement joins TRBV11-2 to TRBJ2-3, with D unresolved. In nucleotides, the CDR3 is TGTGCCAGCAGCTTGGCGTACCTGGATACGCAGTATTTT. Protein sequence: CASSLAYLDTQYF. Full variable domain (outside the CDR3, taken from reference TRBV11-2 and TRBJ2-3): EAGVAQSPRYKIIEKRQSVAFWCNPISGHATLYWYQQILGQGPKLLIQFQNNGVVDDSQLPKDRFSAERLKGVDSTLKIQPAKLEDSAVYLCASSLAYLDTQYFGPGTRLTVL.